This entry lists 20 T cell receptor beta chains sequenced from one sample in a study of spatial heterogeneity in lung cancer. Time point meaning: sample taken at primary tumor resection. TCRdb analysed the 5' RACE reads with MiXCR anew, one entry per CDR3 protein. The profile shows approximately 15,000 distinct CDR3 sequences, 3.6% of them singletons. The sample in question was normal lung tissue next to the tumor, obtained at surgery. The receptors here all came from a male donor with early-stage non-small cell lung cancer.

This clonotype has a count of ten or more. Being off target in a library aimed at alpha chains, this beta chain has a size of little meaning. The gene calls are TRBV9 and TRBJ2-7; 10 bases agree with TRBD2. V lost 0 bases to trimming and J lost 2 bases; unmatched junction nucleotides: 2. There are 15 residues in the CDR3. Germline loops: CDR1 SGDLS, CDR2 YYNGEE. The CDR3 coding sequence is TGTGCCAGCAGCGTAGCGAGCGGGAGGGCCTACGAGCAGTACTTC. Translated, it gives CASSVASGRAYEQYF.

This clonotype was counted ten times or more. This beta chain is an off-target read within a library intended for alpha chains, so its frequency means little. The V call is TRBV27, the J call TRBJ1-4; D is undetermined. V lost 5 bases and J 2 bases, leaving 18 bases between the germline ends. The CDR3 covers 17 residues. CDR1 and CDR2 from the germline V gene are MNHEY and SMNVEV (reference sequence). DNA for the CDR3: TGTGCCAGCAGTAACACTGAGAAAGGGCAGACTAATGAAAAACTGTTTTTT. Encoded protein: CASSNTEKGQTNEKLFF.

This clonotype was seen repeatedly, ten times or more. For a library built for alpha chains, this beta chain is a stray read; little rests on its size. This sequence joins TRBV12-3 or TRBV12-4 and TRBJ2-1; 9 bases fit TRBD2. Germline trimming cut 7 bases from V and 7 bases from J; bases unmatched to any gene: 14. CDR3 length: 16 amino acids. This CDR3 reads CASTLSGSGTRNEQFF. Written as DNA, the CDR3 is TGTGCCAGCACCCTTAGCGGGAGCGGCACAAGGAATGAGCAGTTCTTC.

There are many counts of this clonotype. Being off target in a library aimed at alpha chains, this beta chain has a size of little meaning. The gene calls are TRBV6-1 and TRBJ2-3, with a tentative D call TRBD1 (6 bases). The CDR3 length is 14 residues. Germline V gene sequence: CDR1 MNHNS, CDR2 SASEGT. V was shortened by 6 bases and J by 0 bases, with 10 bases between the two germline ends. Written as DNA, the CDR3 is TGTGCCAGCAGCGGGACAACTAGCACAGATACGCAGTATTTT. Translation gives CASSGTTSTDTQYF.

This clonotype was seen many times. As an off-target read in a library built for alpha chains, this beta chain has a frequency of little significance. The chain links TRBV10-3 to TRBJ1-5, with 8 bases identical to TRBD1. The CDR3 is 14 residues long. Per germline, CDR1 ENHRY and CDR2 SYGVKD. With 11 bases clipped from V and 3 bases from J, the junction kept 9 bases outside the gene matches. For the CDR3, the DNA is TGTGCCGTCGCCGGGACAGGCGCCAATCAGCCCCAGCATTTT. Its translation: CAVAGTGANQPQHF.

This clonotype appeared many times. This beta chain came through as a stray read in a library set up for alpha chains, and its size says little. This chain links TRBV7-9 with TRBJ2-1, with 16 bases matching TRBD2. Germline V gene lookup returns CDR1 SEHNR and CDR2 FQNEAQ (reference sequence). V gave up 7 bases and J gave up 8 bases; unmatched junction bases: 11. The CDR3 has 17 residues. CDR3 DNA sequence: TGTGCCAGCACCCAGGGACTAGCGGGAGGGAAAGTGGATGAGCAGTTCTTC. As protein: CASTQGLAGGKVDEQFF.

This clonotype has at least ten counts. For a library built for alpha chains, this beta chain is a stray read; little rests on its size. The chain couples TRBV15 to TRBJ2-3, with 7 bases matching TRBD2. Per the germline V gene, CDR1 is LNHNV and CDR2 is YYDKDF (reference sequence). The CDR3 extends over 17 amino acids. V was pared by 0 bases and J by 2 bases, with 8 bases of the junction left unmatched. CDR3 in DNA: TGTGCCACCAGCAGAGATCGACTAGCTATCCTCACAGATACGCAGTATTTT. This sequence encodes CATSRDRLAILTDTQYF. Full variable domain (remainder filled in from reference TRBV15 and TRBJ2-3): DAMVIQNPRYQVTQFGKPVTLSCSQTLNHNVMYWYQQKSSQAPKLLFHYYDKDFNNEADTPDNFQSRRPNTSFCFLDIRSPGLGDTAMYLCATSRDRLAILTDTQYFGPGTRLTVL.

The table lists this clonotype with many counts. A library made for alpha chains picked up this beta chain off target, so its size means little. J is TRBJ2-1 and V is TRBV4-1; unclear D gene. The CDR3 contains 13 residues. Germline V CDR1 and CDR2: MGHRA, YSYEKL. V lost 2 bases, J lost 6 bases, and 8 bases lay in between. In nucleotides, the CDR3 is TGCGCCAGCAGCCAACGGCATAGCAATGAGCAGTTCTTC. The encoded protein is CASSQRHSNEQFF.

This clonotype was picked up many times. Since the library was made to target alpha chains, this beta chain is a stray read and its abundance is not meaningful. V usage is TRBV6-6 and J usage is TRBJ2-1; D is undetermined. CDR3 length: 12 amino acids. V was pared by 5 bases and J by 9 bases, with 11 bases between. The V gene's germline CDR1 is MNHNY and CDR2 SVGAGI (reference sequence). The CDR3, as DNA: TGTGCCAGCAGTCGCCCGACTGGTGAGCAGTTCTTC. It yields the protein CASSRPTGEQFF.

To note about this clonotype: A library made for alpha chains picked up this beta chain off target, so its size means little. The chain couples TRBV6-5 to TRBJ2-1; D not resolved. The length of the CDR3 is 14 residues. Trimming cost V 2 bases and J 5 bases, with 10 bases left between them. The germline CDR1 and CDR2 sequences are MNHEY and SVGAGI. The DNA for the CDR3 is TGTGCCAGCAGTTACAGGTTGACCAACAATGAGCAGTTCTTC. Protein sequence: CASSYRLTNNEQFF.

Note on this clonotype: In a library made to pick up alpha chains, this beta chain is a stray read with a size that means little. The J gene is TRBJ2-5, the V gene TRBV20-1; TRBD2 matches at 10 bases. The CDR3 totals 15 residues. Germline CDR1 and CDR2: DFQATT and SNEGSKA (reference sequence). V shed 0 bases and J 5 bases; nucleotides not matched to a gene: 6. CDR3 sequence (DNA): TGCAGTGCTAGAGAGTCAGCGGGAGGGCGGGAGACCCAGTACTTC. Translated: CSARESAGGRETQYF.

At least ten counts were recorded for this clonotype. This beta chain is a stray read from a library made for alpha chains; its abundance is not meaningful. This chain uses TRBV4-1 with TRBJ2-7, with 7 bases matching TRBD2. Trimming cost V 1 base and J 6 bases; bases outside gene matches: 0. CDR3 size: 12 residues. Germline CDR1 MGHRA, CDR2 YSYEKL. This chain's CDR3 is CASSQGGGEQYF. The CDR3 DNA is TGCGCCAGCAGCCAAGGCGGGGGCGAGCAGTACTTC.

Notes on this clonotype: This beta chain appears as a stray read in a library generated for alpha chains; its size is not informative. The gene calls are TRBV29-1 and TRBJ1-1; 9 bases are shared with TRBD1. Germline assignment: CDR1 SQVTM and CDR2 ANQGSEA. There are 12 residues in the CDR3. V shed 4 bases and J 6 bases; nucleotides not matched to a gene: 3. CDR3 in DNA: TGCAGCGTTGCGGGACAGGGATCTGAAGCTTTCTTT. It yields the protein CSVAGQGSEAFF.

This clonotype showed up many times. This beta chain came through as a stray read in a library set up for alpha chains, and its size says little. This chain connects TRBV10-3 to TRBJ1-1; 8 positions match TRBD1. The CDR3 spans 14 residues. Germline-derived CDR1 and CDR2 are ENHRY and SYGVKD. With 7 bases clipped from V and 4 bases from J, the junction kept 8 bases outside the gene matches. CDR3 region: CAITDDRGGTEAFF. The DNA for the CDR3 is TGTGCCATCACCGACGACAGGGGAGGCACTGAAGCTTTCTTT.

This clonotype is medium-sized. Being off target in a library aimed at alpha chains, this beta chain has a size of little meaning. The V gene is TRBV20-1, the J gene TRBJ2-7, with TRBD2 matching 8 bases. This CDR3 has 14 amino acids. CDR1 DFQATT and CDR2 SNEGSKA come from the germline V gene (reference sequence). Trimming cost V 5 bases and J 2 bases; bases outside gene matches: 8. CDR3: CSAGSGTVPYEQYF. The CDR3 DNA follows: TGCAGTGCTGGTAGCGGGACTGTCCCCTACGAGCAGTACTTC.

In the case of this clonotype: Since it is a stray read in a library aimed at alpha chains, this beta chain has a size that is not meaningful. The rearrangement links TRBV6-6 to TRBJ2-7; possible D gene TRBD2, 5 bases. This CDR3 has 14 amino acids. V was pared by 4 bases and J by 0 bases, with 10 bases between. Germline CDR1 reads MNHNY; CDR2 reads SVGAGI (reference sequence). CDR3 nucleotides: TGTGCCAGCAGTTCCCCTGGGAGCTCCTACGAGCAGTACTTC. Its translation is CASSSPGSSYEQYF.

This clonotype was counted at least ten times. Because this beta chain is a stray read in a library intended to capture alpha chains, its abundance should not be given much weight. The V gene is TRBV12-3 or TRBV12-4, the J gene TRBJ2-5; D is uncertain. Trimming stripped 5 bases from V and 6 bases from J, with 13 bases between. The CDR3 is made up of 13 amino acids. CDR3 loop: CASSHSSGQTQYF. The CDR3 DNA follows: TGTGCCAGCAGTCACTCCTCCGGCCAGACCCAGTACTTC.

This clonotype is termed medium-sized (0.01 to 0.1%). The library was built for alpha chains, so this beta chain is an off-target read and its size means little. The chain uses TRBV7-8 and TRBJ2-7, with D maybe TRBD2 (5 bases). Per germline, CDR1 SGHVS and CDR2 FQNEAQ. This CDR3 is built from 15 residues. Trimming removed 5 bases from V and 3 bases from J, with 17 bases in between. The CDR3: CASSPEDSPNYEQYF. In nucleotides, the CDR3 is TGTGCCAGCAGCCCCGAGGACTCCCCGAACTACGAGCAGTACTTC.

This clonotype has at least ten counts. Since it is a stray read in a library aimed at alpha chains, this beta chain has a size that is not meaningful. The CDR3 coding sequence is TGTGCCAGCAGTTTAAGCGCTGAAGCTTTCTTT. Its translation is CASSLSAEAFF. V and J are TRBV12-3 or TRBV12-4 and TRBJ1-1; D unclear. The CDR3 is 11 amino acids. V lost 2 bases to trimming and J lost 6 bases, with 4 bases between them.

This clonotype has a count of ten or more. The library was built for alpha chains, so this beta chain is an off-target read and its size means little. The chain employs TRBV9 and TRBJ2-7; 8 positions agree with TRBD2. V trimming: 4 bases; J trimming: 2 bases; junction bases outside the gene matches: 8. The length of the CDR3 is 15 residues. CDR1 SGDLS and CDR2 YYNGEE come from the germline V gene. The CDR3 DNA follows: TGTGCCAGCAGCCTTCAGAGTAGCGGGGCCTACGAGCAGTACTTC. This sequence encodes CASSLQSSGAYEQYF.